These 13 T cell receptor beta chains originate from one sample sequenced in a study of regulatory and conventional T cells in breast cancer. A single record per CDR3 protein comes from TCRdb applying MiXCR to the PCR reads. Seen here are over a thousand distinct CDR3 sequences, about 29% observed once, and the top ten hold under 25%. Sequenced material: conventional T cells from blood. Source of these receptors: a female donor with breast cancer.

V and J are TRBV15 and TRBJ1-5; D remains ambiguous. Deletions cut 0 bases from V and 3 bases from J, with 9 bases between. CDR3 length equals 15 residues. Germline CDR1 is LNHNV and CDR2 is YYDKDF (reference sequence). This CDR3 reads CATSRDLGDNQPQHF. In DNA form, the CDR3 reads TGTGCCACCAGCAGAGATCTGGGCGACAATCAGCCCCAGCATTTT. Full variable domain (missing parts from reference TRBV15 and TRBJ1-5): DAMVIQNPRYQVTQFGKPVTLSCSQTLNHNVMYWYQQKSSQAPKLLFHYYDKDFNNEADTPDNFQSRRPNTSFCFLDIRSPGLGDTAMYLCATSRDLGDNQPQHFGDGTRLSIL.

This clonotype is termed medium-sized. This rearrangement joins TRBV6-5 to TRBJ2-1; no firm D call. Germline loops: CDR1 MNHEY, CDR2 SVGAGI. Between the trimmed V and J ends, which lost 6 bases and 8 bases, there was a span of 11 bases. CDR3 size: 12 residues. The CDR3 spells CASSRSGDEQFF. The CDR3 DNA sequence: TGTGCCAGCAGCCGGTCTGGGGATGAGCAGTTCTTC.

Within the sample, this clonotype is medium-sized. The V call is TRBV6-5, the J call TRBJ1-6; D gene ambiguous. CDR3 length: 15 amino acids. From germline, CDR1 is MNHEY and CDR2 SVGAGI. V was clipped by 6 bases and J by 0 bases, with 9 bases between them. The CDR3 DNA follows: TGTGCCAGCAGAATGAGTAGCTCCTATAATTCACCCCTCCACTTT. It encodes CASRMSSSYNSPLHF.

Note on this clonotype: The junction shows a germline mismatch at one end, possibly a read error. The genes are TRBV7-6 and TRBJ2-6; 7 nucleotides agree with TRBD2. Germline lookup yields CDR1 SGHVS and CDR2 FNYEAQ. This CDR3 contains 19 residues. This CDR3 is CTSSLGPLKRGTGANVLTF. CDR3 sequence (DNA): TGTACCAGCAGCTTAGGGCCTCTAAAGCGGGGAACCGGGGCCAACGTCCTGACTTTC.

This clonotype appeared a single time. Since no conserved phenylalanine or tryptophan closes the CDR3, a read error is the likely cause. This rearrangement joins TRBV7-2 to TRBJ1-2; the D is unclear. V dropped 9 bases and J dropped 3 bases, with 14 bases sitting between them. The CDR3 runs to 13 residues. CDR1 and CDR2 from the germline V gene are SGHTA and FQGNSA. The CDR3 nucleotides read TGTGCCAGTAGCGCTAACGGCTACTATGGCTACACCCTC. Protein: CASSANGYYGYTL.

As for this clonotype: A read error may explain this, as a much larger clone is one base away. The CDR3 protein is CARSSKGGDSYNEQFF. In DNA, the CDR3 is TGTGCCAGAAGCTCTAAGGGGGGGGACTCCTACAATGAGCAGTTCTTC. The chain joins TRBV5-1 to TRBJ2-1; maybe TRBD2 (7 bases). The CDR3 totals 16 residues. Germline lookup yields CDR1 SGHRS and CDR2 YFSETQ.

This clonotype is large (0.1 to 1%). V usage is TRBV19 and J usage is TRBJ2-6; D possibly corresponds to TRBD1 (6 bases). This CDR3 is 17 amino acids long. The germline CDR1 and CDR2 sequences are LNHDA and SQIVND (reference sequence). Trimming left V 6 bases short and J 3 bases short, with 18 bases between. The DNA for the CDR3 is TGTGCCAGTAGAACAACTCCGCAGGGGAGTGGGGCCAACGTCCTGACTTTC. Amino acids: CASRTTPQGSGANVLTF. Full variable domain (outside the CDR3, taken from reference TRBV19 and TRBJ2-6): DGGITQSPKYLFRKEGQNVTLSCEQNLNHDAMYWYRQDPGQGLRLIYYSQIVNDFQKGDIAEGYSVSREKKESFPLTVTSAQKNPTAFYLCASRTTPQGSGANVLTFGAGSRLTVL.

Regarding this clonotype: Since no conserved phenylalanine or tryptophan closes the CDR3, a read error is the likely cause. It is unclear where the CDR3 begins or ends on the DNA, so no DNA is shown, and the CDR3 is as TCRdb lists it. The chain links TRBV20-1 to TRBJ1-4; the listed D gene, TRBD1, was not tested against the DNA. Germline CDR1 reads DFQATT; CDR2 reads SNEGSKA (reference sequence). The CDR3 is 14 amino acids long, termini counted. CDR3 in amino acids: CSAVDRANNEKLLC.

For this clonotype: A much larger clone differs from this one at a single base, so this may be a read error. The chain combines TRBV30 with TRBJ2-1; the match to TRBD2 covers 13 bases. Germline V gives CDR1 GTSNPN, CDR2 SVGIG (reference sequence). The CDR3 spans 15 residues. Unmatched junction bases numbered 5, after V lost 5 bases and J lost 4 bases. CDR3 DNA: TGTGCCTGGGGTAGGACTAGCGGGGGATACAATGAGCAGTTCTTC. Translating gives CAWGRTSGGYNEQFF.

By share of the sample, this clonotype is medium-sized (0.01 to 0.1%). The chain employs TRBV2 and TRBJ1-1, with TRBD1 matching over 12 bases. J gave up 2 bases and V 9 bases, and 10 bases lay outside the gene matches. The germline CDR1 and CDR2 sequences are SNHLY and FYNNEI. The CDR3 is 16 amino acids. The CDR3 protein is CASWGQGASSNTEAFF. CDR3 in DNA: TGTGCCAGTTGGGGACAGGGGGCGAGTTCTAACACTGAAGCTTTCTTT.

This clonotype qualifies as medium-sized. The chain couples TRBV2 to TRBJ2-7; the D gene could be TRBD1 or TRBD2 (6 bases each). The CDR3 loop spans 15 amino acids. Germline CDR1 is SNHLY and CDR2 is FYNNEI. V shed 2 bases and J shed 2 bases, with 13 bases lying between them. In DNA form, the CDR3 reads TGTGCCAGCAGTGAAAGGGGGGCGGCAGCCTACGAGCAGTACTTC. Protein sequence: CASSERGAAAYEQYF.

This clonotype is labeled as large (0.1 to 1%). The chain combines TRBV6-1 with TRBJ2-7; possible D gene TRBD2, 5 bases. The germline gives CDR1 MNHNS, CDR2 SASEGT. Between the trimmed V and J ends, which lost 5 bases and 0 bases, there was a span of 20 bases. The CDR3 extends over 17 amino acids. In DNA form, the CDR3 reads TGTGCCAGCAGTCGAAACCCTAGCCCCGACGGCTCCTACGAGCAGTACTTC. It yields the protein CASSRNPSPDGSYEQYF.

Comment on this clonotype: This may be a read error, as it is one base from a much larger clone. The V call is TRBV5-6, the J call TRBJ2-3; 9 nucleotides line up with TRBD1. Germline-derived CDR1 and CDR2 are SGHDT and YYEEEE. The CDR3 has 18 amino acids. V trimming: 4 bases; J trimming: 2 bases; junction bases outside the gene matches: 14. The DNA of the CDR3 is TGTGCCAGCAGCGAGGGAGATCCGGGACAGGGAGACACAGATACGCAGTATTTT. Protein product: CASSEGDPGQGDTDTQYF.